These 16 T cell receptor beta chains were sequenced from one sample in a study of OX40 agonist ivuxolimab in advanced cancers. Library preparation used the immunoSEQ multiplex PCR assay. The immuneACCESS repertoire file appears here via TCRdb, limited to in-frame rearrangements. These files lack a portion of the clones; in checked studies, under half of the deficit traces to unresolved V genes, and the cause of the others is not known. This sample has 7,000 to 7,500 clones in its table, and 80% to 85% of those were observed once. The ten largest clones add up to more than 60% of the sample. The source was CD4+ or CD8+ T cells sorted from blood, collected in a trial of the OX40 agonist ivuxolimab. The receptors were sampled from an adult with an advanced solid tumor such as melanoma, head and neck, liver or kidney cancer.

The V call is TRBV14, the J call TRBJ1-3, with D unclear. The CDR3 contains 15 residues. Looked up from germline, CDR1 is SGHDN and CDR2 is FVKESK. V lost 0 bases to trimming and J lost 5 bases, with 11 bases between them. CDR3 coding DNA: TGTGCCAGCAGCCAAGATTCGGGAATGCGAAACACCATATATTTT. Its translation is CASSQDSGMRNTIYF. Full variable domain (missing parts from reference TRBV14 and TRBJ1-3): EAGVTQFPSHSVIEKGQTVTLRCDPISGHDNLYWYRRVMGKEIKFLLHFVKESKQDESGMPNNRFLAERTGGTYSTLKVQPAELEDSGVYFCASSQDSGMRNTIYFGEGSWLTVV.

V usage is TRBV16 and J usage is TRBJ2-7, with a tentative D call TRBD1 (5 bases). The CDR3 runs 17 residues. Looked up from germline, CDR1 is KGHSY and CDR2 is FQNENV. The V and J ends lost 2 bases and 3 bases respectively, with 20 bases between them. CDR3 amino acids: CASSQGLRGIKNYEQYF. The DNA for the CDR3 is TGTGCCAGCAGCCAAGGGTTAAGGGGTATCAAGAACTACGAGCAGTACTTC.

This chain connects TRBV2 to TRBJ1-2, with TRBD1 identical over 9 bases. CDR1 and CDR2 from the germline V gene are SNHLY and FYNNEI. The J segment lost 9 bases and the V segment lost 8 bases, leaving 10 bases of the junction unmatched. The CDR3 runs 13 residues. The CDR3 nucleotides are TGTGCCAGCTTCCCCGGGACAGGGTTTAGCTACACCTTC. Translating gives CASFPGTGFSYTF.

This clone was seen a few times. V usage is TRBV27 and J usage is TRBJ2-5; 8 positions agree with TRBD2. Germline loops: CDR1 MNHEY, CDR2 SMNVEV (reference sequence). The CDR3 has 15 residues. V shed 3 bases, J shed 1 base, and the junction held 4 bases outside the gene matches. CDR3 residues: CASSFVAGGQETQYF. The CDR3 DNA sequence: TGTGCCAGCAGTTTTGTCGCGGGGGGCCAAGAGACCCAGTACTTC.

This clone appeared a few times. CDR3 loop: CAWTEVYTEAFF. The DNA of the CDR3 is TGTGCCTGGACAGAAGTGTACACTGAAGCTTTCTTT. The genes are TRBV30 and TRBJ1-1; D unclear. This CDR3 contains 12 residues. Germline V gene lookup returns CDR1 GTSNPN and CDR2 SVGIG (reference sequence). The V end lost 4 bases, the J end lost 3 bases, and 9 bases lay between the germline ends.

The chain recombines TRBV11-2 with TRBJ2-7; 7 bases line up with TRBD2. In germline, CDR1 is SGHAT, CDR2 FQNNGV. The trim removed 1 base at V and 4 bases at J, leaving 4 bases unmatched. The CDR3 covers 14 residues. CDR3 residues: CASSLGLAEYEQYF. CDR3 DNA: TGTGCCAGCAGCTTAGGGCTAGCGGAGTACGAGCAGTACTTC.

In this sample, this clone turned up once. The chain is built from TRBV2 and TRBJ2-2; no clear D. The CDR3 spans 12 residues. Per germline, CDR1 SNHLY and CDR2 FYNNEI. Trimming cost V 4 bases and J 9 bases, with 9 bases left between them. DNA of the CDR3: TGTGCCAGCAGTGGCTCACACCGGGAGCTGTTTTTT. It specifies CASSGSHRELFF.

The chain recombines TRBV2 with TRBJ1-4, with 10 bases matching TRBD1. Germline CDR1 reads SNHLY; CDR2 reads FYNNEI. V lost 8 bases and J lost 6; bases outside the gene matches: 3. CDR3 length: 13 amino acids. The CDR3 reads CASGTGEDEKLFF. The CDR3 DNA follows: TGTGCCAGCGGGACAGGGGAAGATGAAAAACTGTTTTTT.

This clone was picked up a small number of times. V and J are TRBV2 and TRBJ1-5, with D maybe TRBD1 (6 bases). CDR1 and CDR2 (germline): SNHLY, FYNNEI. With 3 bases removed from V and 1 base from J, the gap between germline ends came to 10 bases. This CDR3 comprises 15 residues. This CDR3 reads CASSDPRGSNQPQHF. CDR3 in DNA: TGTGCCAGCAGTGACCCCAGGGGAAGCAATCAGCCCCAGCATTTT.

The CDR3: CASSYSPVYGYTF. The CDR3 nucleotides are TGTGCCAGCAGTTATAGTCCGGTCTATGGCTACACCTTC. The chain has TRBV6-5 and TRBJ1-2, with D hard to call. V lost 3 bases to trimming and J lost 4 bases, with 9 bases between them. The CDR3 runs to 13 residues. CDR1 is MNHEY and CDR2 is SVGAGI in the germline V gene.

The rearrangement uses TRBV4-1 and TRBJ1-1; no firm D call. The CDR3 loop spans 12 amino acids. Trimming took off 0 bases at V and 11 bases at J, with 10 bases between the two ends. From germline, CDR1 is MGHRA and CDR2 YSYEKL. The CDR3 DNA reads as TGCGCCAGCAGCCAAGATGCAGGTGGTGCTTTCTTT. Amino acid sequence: CASSQDAGGAFF.

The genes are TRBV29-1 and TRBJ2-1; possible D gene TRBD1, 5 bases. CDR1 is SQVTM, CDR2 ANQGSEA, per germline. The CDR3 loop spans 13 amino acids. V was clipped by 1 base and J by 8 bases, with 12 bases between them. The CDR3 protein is CSVEGGRAYEQFF. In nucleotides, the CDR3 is TGCAGCGTTGAAGGCGGCAGGGCTTATGAGCAGTTCTTC.

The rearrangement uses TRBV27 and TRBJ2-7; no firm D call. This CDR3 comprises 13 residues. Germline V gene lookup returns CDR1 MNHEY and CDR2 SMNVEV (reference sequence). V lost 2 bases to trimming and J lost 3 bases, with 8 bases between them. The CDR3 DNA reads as TGTGCCAGCAGTTTACGGTATTTCTACGAGCAGTACTTC. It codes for CASSLRYFYEQYF.

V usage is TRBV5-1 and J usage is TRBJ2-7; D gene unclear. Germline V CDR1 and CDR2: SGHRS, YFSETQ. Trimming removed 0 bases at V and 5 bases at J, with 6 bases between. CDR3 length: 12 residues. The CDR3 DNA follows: TGCGCCAGCAGCTTGGCCGCAGACGAGCAGTACTTC. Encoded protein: CASSLAADEQYF.

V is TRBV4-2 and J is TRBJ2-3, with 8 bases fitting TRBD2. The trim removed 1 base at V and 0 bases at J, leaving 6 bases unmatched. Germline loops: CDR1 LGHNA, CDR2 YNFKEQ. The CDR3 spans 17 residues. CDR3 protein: CASSQGTRGASTDTQYF. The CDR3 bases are TGTGCCAGCAGCCAAGGGACGCGGGGGGCTAGCACAGATACGCAGTATTTT.

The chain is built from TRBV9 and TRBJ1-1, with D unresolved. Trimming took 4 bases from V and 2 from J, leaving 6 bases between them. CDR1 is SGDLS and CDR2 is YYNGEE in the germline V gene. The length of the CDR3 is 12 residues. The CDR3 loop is CASSRSNTEAFF. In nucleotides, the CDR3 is TGTGCCAGCAGCCGAAGCAACACTGAAGCTTTCTTT.